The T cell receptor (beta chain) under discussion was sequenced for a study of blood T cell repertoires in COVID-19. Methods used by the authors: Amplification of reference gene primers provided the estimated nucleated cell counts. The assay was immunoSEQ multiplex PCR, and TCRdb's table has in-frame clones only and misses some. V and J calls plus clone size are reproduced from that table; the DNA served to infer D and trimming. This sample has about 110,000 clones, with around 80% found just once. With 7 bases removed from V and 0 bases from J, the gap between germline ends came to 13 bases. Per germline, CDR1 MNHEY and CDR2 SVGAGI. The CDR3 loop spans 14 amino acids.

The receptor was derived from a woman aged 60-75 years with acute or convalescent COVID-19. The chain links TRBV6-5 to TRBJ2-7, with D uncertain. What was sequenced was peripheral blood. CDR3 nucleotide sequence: TGTGCCAGCACTTTCAGTGGCCTCTCCTACGAGCAGTACTTC. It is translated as CASTFSGLSYEQYF.